This T cell receptor beta chain stems from a study of T cell changes during pregnancy in multiple sclerosis. Clones were read by immunoSEQ multiplex PCR, and TCRdb kept only the in-frame ones, dropping some. The sample shows some 95,000 clones, 80% to 95% of them seen only once. Germline-derived CDR1 and CDR2 are MNHEY and SMNVEV (reference sequence). V shed 5 bases and J 2 bases; nucleotides not matched to a gene: 14. The CDR3 sequence is 18 residues long. Sequences were derived from peripheral blood, sampled in the first trimester of pregnancy. The source is a female donor with multiple sclerosis, enrolled in a pregnancy study. The V gene is TRBV27, the J gene TRBJ2-2; 7 bases line up with TRBD2. DNA of the CDR3: TGTGCCAGCAGTCCTCCCCCCCGGGCGGGGGTCAACACCGGGGAGCTGTTTTTT. The encoded protein is CASSPPPRAGVNTGELFF.